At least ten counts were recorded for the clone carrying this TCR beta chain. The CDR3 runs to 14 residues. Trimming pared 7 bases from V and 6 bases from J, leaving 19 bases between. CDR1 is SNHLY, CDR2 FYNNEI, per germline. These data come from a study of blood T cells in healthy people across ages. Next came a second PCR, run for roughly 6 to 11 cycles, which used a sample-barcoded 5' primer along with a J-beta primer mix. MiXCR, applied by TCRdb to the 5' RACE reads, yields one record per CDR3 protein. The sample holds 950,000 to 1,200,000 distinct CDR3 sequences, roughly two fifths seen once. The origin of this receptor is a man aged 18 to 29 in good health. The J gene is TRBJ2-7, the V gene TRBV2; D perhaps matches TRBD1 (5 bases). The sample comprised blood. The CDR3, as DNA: TGTGCCAGCATGGAACAAGGGGATGTAAGCGAGCAGTACTTC. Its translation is CASMEQGDVSEQYF.